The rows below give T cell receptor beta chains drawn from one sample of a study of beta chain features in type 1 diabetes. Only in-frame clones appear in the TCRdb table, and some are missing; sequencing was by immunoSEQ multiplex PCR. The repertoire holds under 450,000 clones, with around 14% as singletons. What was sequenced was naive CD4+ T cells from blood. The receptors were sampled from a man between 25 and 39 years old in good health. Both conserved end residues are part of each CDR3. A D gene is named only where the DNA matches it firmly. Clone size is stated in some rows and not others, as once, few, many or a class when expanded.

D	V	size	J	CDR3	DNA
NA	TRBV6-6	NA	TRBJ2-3	CASSYSGDTQYF	TGTGCCAGCAGTTACTCTGGGGATACGCAGTATTTT
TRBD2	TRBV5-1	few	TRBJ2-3	CASSSGLAEFTDTQYF	TGCGCCAGCAGCTCCGGACTAGCGGAATTCACAGATACGCAGTATTTT
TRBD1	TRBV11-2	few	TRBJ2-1	CASSSIRGTGSSYNEQFF	TGTGCCAGCAGCTCGATTAGGGGGACAGGGAGCTCCTACAATGAGCAGTTCTTC
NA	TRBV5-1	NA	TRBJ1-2	CASSRDLMDGYTF	TGCGCCAGCAGCAGGGACCTGATGGACGGCTACACCTTC
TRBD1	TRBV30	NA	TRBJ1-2	CAWSTGGYGYTF	TGTGCCTGGAGTACAGGGGGCTATGGCTACACCTTC
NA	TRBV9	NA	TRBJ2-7	CASSVDEGFNEQYF	TGTGCCAGCAGCGTAGACGAAGGGTTTAACGAGCAGTACTTC
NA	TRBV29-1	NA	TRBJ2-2	CSVRGQDTGELFF	TGCAGCGTGAGGGGCCAAGACACCGGGGAGCTGTTTTTT
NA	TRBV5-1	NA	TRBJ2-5	CASSRRGYPQETQYF	TGCGCCAGCAGCCGTAGGGGCTACCCTCAAGAGACCCAGTACTTC
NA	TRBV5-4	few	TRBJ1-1	CASSWGQNTEAFF	TGTGCCAGCAGCTGGGGACAGAACACTGAAGCTTTCTTT
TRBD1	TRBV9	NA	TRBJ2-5	CASSVVGTGGFETQYF	TGTGCCAGCAGCGTAGTTGGGACAGGGGGCTTCGAGACCCAGTACTTC
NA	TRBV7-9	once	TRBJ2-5	CASSRTAEETQYF	TGTGCCAGCAGTCGGACAGCAGAAGAGACCCAGTACTTC
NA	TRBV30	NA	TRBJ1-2	CAWTRTGGYTF	TGTGCCTGGACTCGGACGGGTGGCTACACCTTC